This TCR beta chain was captured by sequencing in a study of graft-versus-host responses after intestinal transplantation. Generated by immunoSEQ multiplex PCR, the TCRdb table keeps only in-frame clones and is missing some. Of approximately 50,000 clones listed, approximately 84% were seen once; the top ten hold around 0.5%. Comment on this clone: Its antigen is not known.

The V gene's germline CDR1 is LNHDA and CDR2 SQIVND (reference sequence). Trimming pared 5 bases from V and 4 bases from J, leaving 14 bases between. CDR3 size: 14 residues. The chain couples TRBV19 to TRBJ2-5; TRBD2 is a possible D gene (6 bases). This specimen was unstimulated CD4+ T cells sorted from spleen or lymph node cells, taken before transplant. This TCR derives from a human donor who was the organ donor for an intestinal transplant. Here the CDR3 DNA reads TGTGCCAGTAGTCTCAATCTAGCGTCAGAGACCCAGTACTTC. It encodes CASSLNLASETQYF.